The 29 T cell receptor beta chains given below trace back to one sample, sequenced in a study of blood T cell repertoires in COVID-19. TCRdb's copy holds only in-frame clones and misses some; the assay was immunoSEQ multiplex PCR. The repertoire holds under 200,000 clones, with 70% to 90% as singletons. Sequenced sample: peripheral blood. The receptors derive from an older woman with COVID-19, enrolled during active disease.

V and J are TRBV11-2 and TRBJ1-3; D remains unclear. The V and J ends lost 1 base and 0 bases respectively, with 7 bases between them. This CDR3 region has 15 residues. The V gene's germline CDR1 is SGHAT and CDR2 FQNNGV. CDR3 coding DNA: TGTGCCAGCAGCTTAGGTTCATTCTCTGGAAACACCATATATTTT. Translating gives CASSLGSFSGNTIYF.

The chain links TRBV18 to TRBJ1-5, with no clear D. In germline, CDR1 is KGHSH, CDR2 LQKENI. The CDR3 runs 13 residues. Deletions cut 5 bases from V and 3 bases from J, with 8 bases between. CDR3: CASSVQFNQPQHF. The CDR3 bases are TGTGCCAGCTCAGTACAGTTCAATCAGCCCCAGCATTTT.

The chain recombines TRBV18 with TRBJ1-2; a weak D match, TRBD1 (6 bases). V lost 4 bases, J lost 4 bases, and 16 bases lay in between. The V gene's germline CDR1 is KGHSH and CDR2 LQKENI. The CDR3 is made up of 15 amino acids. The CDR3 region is CASSLRQDSSYGYTF. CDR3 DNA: TGTGCCAGCTCACTCCGACAGGACTCAAGCTATGGCTACACCTTC.

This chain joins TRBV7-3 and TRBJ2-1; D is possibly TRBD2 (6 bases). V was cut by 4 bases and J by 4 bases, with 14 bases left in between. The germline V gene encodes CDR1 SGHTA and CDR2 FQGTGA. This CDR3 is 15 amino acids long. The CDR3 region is CASSSKPSGYNEQFF. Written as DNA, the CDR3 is TGTGCCAGCAGCTCCAAACCGAGCGGGTACAATGAGCAGTTCTTC.

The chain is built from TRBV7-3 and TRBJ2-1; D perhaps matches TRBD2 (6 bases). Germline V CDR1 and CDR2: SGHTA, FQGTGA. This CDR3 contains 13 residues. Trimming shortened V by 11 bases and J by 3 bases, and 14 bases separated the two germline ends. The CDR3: CASGGTLYNEQFF. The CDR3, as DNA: TGTGCCTCGGGCGGGACCCTCTACAATGAGCAGTTCTTC.

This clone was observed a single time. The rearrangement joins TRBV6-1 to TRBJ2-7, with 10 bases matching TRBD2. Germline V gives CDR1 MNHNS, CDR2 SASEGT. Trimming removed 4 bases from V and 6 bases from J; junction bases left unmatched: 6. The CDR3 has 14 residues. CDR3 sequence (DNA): TGTGCCAGCAGTGTAGCCCTAGCGGGGGCCGAGCAGTACGTC. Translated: CASSVALAGAEQYV.

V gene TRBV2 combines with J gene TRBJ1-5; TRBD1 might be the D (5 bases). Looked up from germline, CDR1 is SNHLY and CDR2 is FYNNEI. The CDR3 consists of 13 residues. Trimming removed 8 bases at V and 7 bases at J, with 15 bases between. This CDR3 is CASGPGVEQPQHF. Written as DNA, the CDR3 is TGTGCCAGCGGCCCGGGGGTCGAGCAGCCCCAGCATTTT.

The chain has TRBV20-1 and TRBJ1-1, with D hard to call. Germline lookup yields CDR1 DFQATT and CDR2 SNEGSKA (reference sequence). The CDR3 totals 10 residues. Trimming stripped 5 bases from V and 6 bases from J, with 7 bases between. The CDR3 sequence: CSAGSSEAFF. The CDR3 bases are TGCAGTGCTGGCTCTTCTGAAGCTTTCTTT.

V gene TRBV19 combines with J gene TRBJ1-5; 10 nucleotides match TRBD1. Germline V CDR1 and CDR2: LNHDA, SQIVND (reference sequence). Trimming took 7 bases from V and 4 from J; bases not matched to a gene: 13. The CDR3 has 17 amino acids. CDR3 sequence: CASKILGDRGRNQPQHF. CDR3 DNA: TGTGCCAGTAAAATTTTGGGAGACAGGGGGCGAAATCAGCCCCAGCATTTT.

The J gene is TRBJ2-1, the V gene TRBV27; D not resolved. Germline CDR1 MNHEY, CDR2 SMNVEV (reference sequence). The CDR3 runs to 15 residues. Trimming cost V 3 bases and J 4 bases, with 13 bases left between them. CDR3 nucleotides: TGTGCCAGCAGTTTTTTCGGTACCCTTTACAATGAGCAGTTCTTC. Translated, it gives CASSFFGTLYNEQFF.

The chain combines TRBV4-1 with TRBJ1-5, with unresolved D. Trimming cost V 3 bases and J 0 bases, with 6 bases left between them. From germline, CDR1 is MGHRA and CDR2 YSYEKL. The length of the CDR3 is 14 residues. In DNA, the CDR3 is TGCGCCAGCAGCCACGACTTTAGCAATCAGCCCCAGCATTTT. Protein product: CASSHDFSNQPQHF.

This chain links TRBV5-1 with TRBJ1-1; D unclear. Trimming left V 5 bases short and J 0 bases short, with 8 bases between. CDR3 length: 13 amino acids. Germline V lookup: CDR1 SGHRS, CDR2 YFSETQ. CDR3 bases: TGCGCCAGCAGGGTCAGTCTGAACACTGAAGCTTTCTTT. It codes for CASRVSLNTEAFF.

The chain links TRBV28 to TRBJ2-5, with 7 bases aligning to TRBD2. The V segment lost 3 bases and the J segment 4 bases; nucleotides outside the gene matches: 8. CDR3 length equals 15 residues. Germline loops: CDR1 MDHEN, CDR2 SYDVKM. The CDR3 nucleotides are TGTGCCAGCAGTTTCCGGGGGGTAGGTGTAGAGACCCAGTACTTC. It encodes CASSFRGVGVETQYF.

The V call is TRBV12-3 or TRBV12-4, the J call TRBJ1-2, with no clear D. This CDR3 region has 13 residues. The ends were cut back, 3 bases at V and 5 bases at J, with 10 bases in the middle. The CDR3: CASSLEGAYGYTF. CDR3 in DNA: TGTGCCAGCAGTTTGGAGGGCGCATATGGCTACACCTTC.

CDR3 loop: CASSPPGLILYNEQFF. Written as DNA, the CDR3 is TGTGCCAGCTCACCACCGGGACTAATACTTTACAATGAGCAGTTCTTC. The J gene is TRBJ2-1, the V gene TRBV18; 7 nucleotides agree with TRBD2. V was clipped by 0 bases and J by 4 bases; unmatched bases: 6. There are 16 residues in the CDR3. The germline gives CDR1 KGHSH, CDR2 LQKENI.

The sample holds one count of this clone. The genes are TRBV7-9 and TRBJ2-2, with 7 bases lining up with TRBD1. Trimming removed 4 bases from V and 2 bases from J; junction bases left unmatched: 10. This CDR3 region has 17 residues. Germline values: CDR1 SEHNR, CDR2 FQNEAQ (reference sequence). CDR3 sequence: CASSSPPGTVNTGELFF. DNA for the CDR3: TGTGCCAGCAGCTCCCCCCCCGGGACAGTTAACACCGGGGAGCTGTTTTTT.

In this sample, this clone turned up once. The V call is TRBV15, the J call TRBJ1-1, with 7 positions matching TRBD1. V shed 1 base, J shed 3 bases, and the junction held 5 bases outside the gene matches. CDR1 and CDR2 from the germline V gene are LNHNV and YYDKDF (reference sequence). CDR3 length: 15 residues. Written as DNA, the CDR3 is TGTGCCACCAGCAGAGGTTCGACAGGGCACACTGAAGCTTTCTTT. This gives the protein CATSRGSTGHTEAFF.

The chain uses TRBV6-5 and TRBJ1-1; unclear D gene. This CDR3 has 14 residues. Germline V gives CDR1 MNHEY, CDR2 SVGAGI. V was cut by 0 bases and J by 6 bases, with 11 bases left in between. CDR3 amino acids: CASSYSEVVAEAFF. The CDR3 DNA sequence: TGTGCCAGCAGTTACTCGGAGGTGGTGGCTGAAGCTTTCTTT.

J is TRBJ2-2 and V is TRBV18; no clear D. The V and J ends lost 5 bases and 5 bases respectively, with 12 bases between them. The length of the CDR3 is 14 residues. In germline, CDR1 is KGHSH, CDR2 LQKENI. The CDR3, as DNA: TGTGCCAGCTCAACAAATGGCGGTACCGGGGAGCTGTTTTTT. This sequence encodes CASSTNGGTGELFF.

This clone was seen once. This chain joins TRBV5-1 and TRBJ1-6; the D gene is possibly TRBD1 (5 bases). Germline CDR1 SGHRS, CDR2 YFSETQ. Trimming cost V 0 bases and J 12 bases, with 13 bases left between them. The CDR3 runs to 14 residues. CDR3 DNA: TGCGCCAGCAGCTTGGATGGGGCGGGGGGACCCCTCCACTTT. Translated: CASSLDGAGGPLHF.

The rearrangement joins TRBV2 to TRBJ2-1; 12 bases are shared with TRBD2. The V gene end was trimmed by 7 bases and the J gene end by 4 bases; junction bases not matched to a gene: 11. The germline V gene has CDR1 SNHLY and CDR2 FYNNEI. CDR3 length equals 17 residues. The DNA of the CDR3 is TGTGCCAGCATTCTCGGGGTACTAGCGGGAGGTTACAATGAGCAGTTCTTC. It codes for CASILGVLAGGYNEQFF.

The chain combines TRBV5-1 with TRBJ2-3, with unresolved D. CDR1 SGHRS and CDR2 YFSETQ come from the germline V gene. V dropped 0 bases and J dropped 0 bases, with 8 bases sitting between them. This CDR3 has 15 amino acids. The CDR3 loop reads CASSLDAVSTDTQYF. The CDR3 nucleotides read TGCGCCAGCAGCTTGGATGCGGTTAGCACAGATACGCAGTATTTT.

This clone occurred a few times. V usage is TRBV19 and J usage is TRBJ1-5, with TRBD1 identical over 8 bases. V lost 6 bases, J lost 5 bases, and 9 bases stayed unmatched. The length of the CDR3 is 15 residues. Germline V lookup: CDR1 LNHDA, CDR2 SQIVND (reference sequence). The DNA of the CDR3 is TGTGCCAGTAGGCCCCGGGACAGGCCGCATCAGCCCCAGCATTTT. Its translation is CASRPRDRPHQPQHF.

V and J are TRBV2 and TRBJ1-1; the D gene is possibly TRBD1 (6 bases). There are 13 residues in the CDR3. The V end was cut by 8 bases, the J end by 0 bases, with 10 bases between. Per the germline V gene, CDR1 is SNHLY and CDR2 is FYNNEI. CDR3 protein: CASPRGLNTEAFF. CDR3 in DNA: TGTGCCAGCCCCAGGGGATTGAACACTGAAGCTTTCTTT. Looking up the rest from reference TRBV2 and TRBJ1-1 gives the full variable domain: EPEVTQTPSHQVTQMGQEVILRCVPISNHLYFYWYRQILGQKVEFLVSFYNNEISEKSEIFDDQFSVERPDGSNFTLKIRSTKLEDSAMYFCASPRGLNTEAFFGQGTRLTVV.

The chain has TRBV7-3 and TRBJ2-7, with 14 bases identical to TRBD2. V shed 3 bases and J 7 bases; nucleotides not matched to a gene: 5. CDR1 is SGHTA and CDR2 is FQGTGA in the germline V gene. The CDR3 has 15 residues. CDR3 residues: CASSFGLAGGGEQYF. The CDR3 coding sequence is TGTGCCAGCAGCTTCGGACTAGCGGGAGGAGGTGAGCAGTACTTC.

CDR3 amino acids: CASSDNGDRENTF. The CDR3 nucleotides read TGTGCCAGCAGTGATAATGGAGACCGGGAGAACACCTTC. V is TRBV6-1 and J is TRBJ1-2; D is unclear. This CDR3 contains 13 residues. The germline V gene encodes CDR1 MNHNS and CDR2 SASEGT. The V and J ends lost 3 bases and 12 bases respectively, with 17 bases between them.

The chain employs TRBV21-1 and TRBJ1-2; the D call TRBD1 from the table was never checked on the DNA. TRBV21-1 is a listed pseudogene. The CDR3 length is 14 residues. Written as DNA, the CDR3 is TGTGCCAGCAGCGAACAGGGGGTTACCTATGGCTACACCTTC. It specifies CASSEQGVTYGYTF.

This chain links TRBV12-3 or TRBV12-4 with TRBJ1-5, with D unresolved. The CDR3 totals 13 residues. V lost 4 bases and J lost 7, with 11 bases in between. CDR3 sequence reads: CASSSYSFQPQHF. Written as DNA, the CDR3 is TGTGCCAGCAGTTCATACAGTTTCCAGCCCCAGCATTTT.

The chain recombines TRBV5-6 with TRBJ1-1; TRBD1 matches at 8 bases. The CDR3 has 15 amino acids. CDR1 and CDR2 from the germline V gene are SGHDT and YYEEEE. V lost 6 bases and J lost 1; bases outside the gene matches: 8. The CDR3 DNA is TGTGCCAGCACCAAGATGGACAGGGCGAACACTGAAGCTTTCTTT. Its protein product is CASTKMDRANTEAFF. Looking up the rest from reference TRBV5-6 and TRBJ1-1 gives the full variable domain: DAGVTQSPTHLIKTRGQQVTLRCSPKSGHDTVSWYQQALGQGPQFIFQYYEEEERQRGNFPDRFSGHQFPNYSSELNVNALLLGDSALYLCASTKMDRANTEAFFGQGTRLTVV.